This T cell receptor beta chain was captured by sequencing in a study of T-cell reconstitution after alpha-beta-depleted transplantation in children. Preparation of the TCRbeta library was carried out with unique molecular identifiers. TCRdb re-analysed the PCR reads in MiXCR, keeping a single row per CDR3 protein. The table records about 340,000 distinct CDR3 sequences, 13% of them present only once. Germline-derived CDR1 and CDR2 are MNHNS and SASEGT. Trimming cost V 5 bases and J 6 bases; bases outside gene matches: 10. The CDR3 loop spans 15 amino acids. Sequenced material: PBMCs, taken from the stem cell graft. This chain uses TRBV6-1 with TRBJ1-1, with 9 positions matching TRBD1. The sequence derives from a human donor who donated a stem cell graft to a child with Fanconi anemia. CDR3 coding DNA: TGTGCCAGCAGTCCCCAGACAGGGGGTAAGGCTGAAGCTTTCTTT. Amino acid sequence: CASSPQTGGKAEAFF.